This entry is about one TCR beta chain. This clone was counted between two and nine times. Its antigen has not been determined. Base quality data are lacking; no much larger clone is found one base away. Distinct nucleotide sequences in the sample also encode this CDR3. Using the deep immunoSEQ assay, multiplex PCR amplified TCR CDR3 regions from genomic DNA. Genomic DNA extracted from each cell subset was distributed evenly over all wells of several immunoSEQ 96-well plates, and each plate served as one replicate. For sorted subsets, each replicate PCR was loaded with 150 to 250 ng genomic DNA, equivalent to 30,000 to 35,000 T cell genomes. The purified libraries were quantified using a Qubit 3.0 fluorometer, sized with a Bioanalyzer 2100, and then quantified again using the KAPA Library Quantification kit. A separate single-read 150-cycle Illumina NextSeq 550 flow cell was used to sequence each immunoSEQ 96-well plate. As for the original processing: Because the immunoSEQ output held only junctional sequences and lacked quality scores, the filtering could not match the filtering applied to full-length reads. Sequences were annotated with PyIR, a Python wrapper for IgBLAST v1.9, and V/J genes and CDR3 were assigned using IMGT germline references. Reads were filtered out if the reads had weak V/J assignments (E-value above 1e-6), no CDR3, stop codons, out-of-frame junctions, or ambiguous translated residues. A V3J clonotype was defined by an identical inferred V gene, J gene, and CDR3 amino acid sequence. To compute the percentage overlap between repertoires, the number of shared unique clonotypes was divided by the size of the smaller repertoire. Richness of each repertoire was evaluated using RTK rarefaction, the Chao1 estimator, and Recon v2.1 estimates of unobserved clonotypes. OLGA was used to compute generation probabilities for all TCRbeta clonotypes that the gDNA method yielded from four donors. This is the immuneACCESS table as TCRdb keeps it, with only in-frame sequences that have V and J called. A part of the clones is gone; compared with another copy, unresolved V genes explain less than half, and the rest is unexplained. The D gene and trimming were derived from the DNA, and the V and J assignments and clone size from that table. The sample has around 700,000 clones on record, around 73% of them singletons. Roughly 1.9% of the sample is held by the ten biggest clonotypes.

For this chain, trimming is 6 bases at the V end and 7 bases at the J end, and the number of junction bases without a gene match is 3. The CDR3 goes from the cysteine to the phenylalanine over 12 residues. The CDR3 DNA has 36 bases and is translated from base 1. CDR1 is given as SQVTM and CDR2 as ANQGSEA, both from the germline V gene. The donors were healthy, HIV-negative adults who had no recently reported acute infections or vaccinations. Only Caucasian adults living in Nashville, Tennessee, USA were represented among the donors. CD4+ T cells were enriched through magnetic negative selection, after which naive cells were positively selected on CD45RA and the remaining negative fraction served as the memory subset. Blood was collected by leukapheresis, and PBMCs were isolated by Ficoll-Histopaque density gradient centrifugation and then cryopreserved in liquid nitrogen vapor phase. Purity and quantity of every magnetically sorted T cell population were checked by analytical flow cytometry. From each sorted fraction, genomic DNA was isolated and quantified by UV absorbance on a Nanodrop 2000c.

The sample originates from a study of shared clonotypes between healthy human individuals (TCRdb year 2020). A note on the overall study: A couple of women and a few men aged 18 to 49 years were included in the cohort. For each donor, three plates each were used for CD4 naive and CD4 memory, two plates were used for CD8 naive, and one plate was used for CD8 memory. Blood TCR repertoires of five healthy adults were deeply sequenced to estimate repertoire size and the extent of clonotype sharing between individuals. To increase sequencing depth and limit assay-specific biases, TCR repertoire library preparation and sequencing were carried out by different laboratories using diverse techniques. Leukapheresis yielded between about 0.85 and 10 billion PBMCs per donor. Paper-wide results and their limitations: Estimated clonotype richness was generally larger for naive than for memory subsets. Compared with non-shared clonotypes, clonotypes shared by all four sorted-subset donors had higher generation probabilities. Pairwise subsampling led to the expectation that sequencing depth would affect the degree of clonotype sharing among donors. Sharing across several donors was observed for about 5% of naive CD4, over 3% of naive CD8, 2% to 2.5% of memory CD4, and about 0.39% of memory CD8 clonotypes. Even with the large sequencing depth, rarefaction of the sorted-subset datasets indicated that sequencing was incomplete. Sampling was restricted to blood, and TCR repertoires in tissues likely differ from the TCR repertoires found in blood. Because the study included a small number of donors, the genetic and exposure-history diversity represented was limited.

This chain joins TRBV29-1 to TRBJ1-4, and TRBD1 aligns with 9 junction nucleotides. Sequencing input: memory CD4+ T cells sorted from blood. This specimen's cell subset or site label, interpreted: CD45RA-negative fraction. The TCR sequence derives from a young woman in good health. CDR3 reads: CSVQGAGEKLFF. The nucleotides read TGCAGCGTACAGGGGGCAGGTGAAAAACTGTTTTTT.